This TCR beta chain was sequenced in a study of blood T cell repertoires in COVID-19 (dated by TCRdb to the early 2020s). About the study as a whole: Samples from collaborators originated in the United States, Italy and Spain and spanned both the acute and convalescent phases of COVID-19. Sample metadata almost always included a de-identified subject ID, COVID-19 status, age in years and sex. Subjects who had been exposed to COVID-19, were actively infected with it, or had recovered from it provided the deeply sampled blood TCRbeta repertoires that made up the dataset. Samples were obtained from the ongoing ImmuneRACE study (first 160 participants) and from over a thousand subjects provided by 6 global collaborators. The repertoires were made available in a free public database intended to serve as a resource for research on the immune response to SARS-CoV-2. Where available, HLA class I and class II types were taken from metadata supplied by the sample provider and were not determined by assay-based typing. The material from the prospective study consisted of cDNA or gDNA derived from T cells, B-cell-depleted T cells, or PBMCs. What the research found in general, with its limitations: The amount of clinical and demographic metadata varied by source and participant and was provided uncurated.

Participants in the prospective study were aged roughly 18 to 100 years, lived in more than 20 United States geographic areas, and enrolled through a virtual design. In the prospective study, participants were assigned to cohorts based on the clinical history participants reported in a screening survey and a study questionnaire. Mobile phlebotomists in the prospective study collected whole blood, serum and a nasopharyngeal or oropharyngeal swab from every participant. Over a roughly 2-month period, participants in the prospective study had the option of providing additional blood draws and questionnaires. Before DNA extraction, blood samples from the prospective study were shipped at room temperature or frozen. As concerns this clone: Its antigen is currently not known. Qualities for individual bases were not recorded, and no much larger clone is one base off.

The CDR3, from cysteine to phenylalanine, totals 14 residues. Only CDR3 DNA remains: 42 bases, in frame from the first base. According to the germline V gene (reference sequence), CDR1 reads MNHEY and CDR2 reads SMNVEV. Deletion took 6 bases off V and 4 bases off J, with a span of 14 bases between the germline ends. The immunoSEQ Assay, a bias-controlled multiplex PCR, was used to amplify TCRbeta CDR3 regions from genomic DNA. Regarding the original processing steps: Within the assay, amplification of reference gene primers was used to estimate how many nucleated cells each sample contained. To quantify the absolute abundance of each unique TCRbeta CDR3 rearrangement, sequence reads were collapsed and filtered. For each sample, productive Simpson clonality was calculated as the square root of Simpson's diversity index over productive rearrangements. TCRdb took this table from immuneACCESS and kept in-frame rearrangements with V and J called. Such tables lack part of the clones; where checked against another copy, unresolved V genes explain under half of the gap, and the rest is unexplained. Clone size and the V and J calls come from that table; the DNA yielded D and trimming. The sample data list approximately 230,000 clones, and 80% to 90% of these were observed just once. 14% to 15% of the sample belongs to the ten largest clones.

The chain links TRBV27 with TRBJ2-3, with no confident D gene call. This TCR was recovered from a woman aged 50 to 60 with acute COVID-19. Specimen: PBMCs or T cells enriched from blood (not recorded which). The nucleotide sequence reads TGTGCCAGCAGAAACTTCGAGTTATCAGATACGCAGTATTTT. Its translation reads: CASRNFELSDTQYF.